A selection of T cell receptor beta chains follows, all from one sample in a study of CD8 T cells in Susac syndrome. TCRdb re-called the immunoSEQ multiplex PCR reads with MiXCR, one entry per CDR3 protein. The sample consists of roughly 190,000 distinct CDR3 sequences, roughly nine tenths of them appearing once. Specimen: CD4+ T cells from PBMCs. These TCRs come from a human donor with Susac syndrome. The CDR3 runs from the conserved cysteine through the conserved F or W. The D gene is left open where the match is weak. Clone size is given for some rows only: seen once, a few or many times, or a class if the clone is expanded.

D gene	clone size	J gene	V gene	CDR3 protein	CDR3 DNA
-	-	TRBJ1-2	TRBV6-5	CASSYSFSGSYGYTF	TGTGCCAGCAGTTACAGTTTTTCGGGGTCGTATGGCTACACCTTC
-	-	TRBJ2-7	TRBV20-1	CSATRDRAGEQYF	TGCAGTGCTACCCGGGACCGAGCTGGCGAGCAGTACTTC
TRBD2	-	TRBJ2-7	TRBV7-9	CASSFNAGGNYEQYF	TGTGCCAGCAGCTTCAATGCGGGAGGGAACTACGAGCAGTACTTC
-	-	TRBJ1-2	TRBV5-1	CASSLGDIDAYGYTF	TGCGCCAGCAGCTTGGGGGACATCGACGCCTATGGCTACACCTTC
-	-	TRBJ1-5	TRBV19	CASSIWRRQPQHF	TGTGCCAGTAGTATTTGGCGTAGGCAGCCCCAGCATTTT
TRBD2	-	TRBJ2-3	TRBV7-2	CASSGGLAGSTDTQYF	TGTGCCAGCAGCGGGGGCCTAGCGGGGAGCACAGATACGCAGTATTTT
-	once	TRBJ1-1	TRBV12-3/TRBV12-4	CASSRSPTEAFF	TGTGCCAGCAGTAGGTCTCCCACTGAAGCTTTCTTT
-	once	TRBJ2-7	TRBV25-1	CASSSRSTRYEQYF	TGTGCCAGCAGTAGCCGTTCGACACGGTACGAGCAGTACTTC
-	-	TRBJ1-5	TRBV12-3/TRBV12-4	CASSLSLNQPQHF	TGTGCCAGCAGTTTATCTCTCAATCAGCCCCAGCATTTT
TRBD1	-	TRBJ1-3	TRBV28	CASLLTGALGNTIYF	TGTGCCAGCTTACTGACAGGGGCGCTAGGAAACACCATATATTTT
TRBD2	-	TRBJ2-5	TRBV6-5	CASTHSGLLAGGQETQYF	TGTGCCAGCACCCACTCGGGTCTGCTAGCGGGAGGGCAAGAGACCCAGTACTTC
TRBD2	-	TRBJ2-1	TRBV13	CASSLPSSGGSYNEQFF	TGTGCCAGCAGCTTACCCTCTAGCGGGGGTTCATACAATGAGCAGTTCTTC
-	-	TRBJ1-1	TRBV12-3/TRBV12-4	CASSGSGTEAFF	TGTGCCAGCAGCGGGAGCGGCACTGAAGCTTTCTTT
-	-	TRBJ1-3	TRBV20-1	CSASGGSGNTIYF	TGCAGTGCTAGTGGGGGTTCTGGAAACACCATATATTTT
TRBD2	-	TRBJ2-1	TRBV2	CASSVAGGPNEQFF	TGTGCCAGCAGTGTAGCGGGAGGGCCCAATGAGCAGTTCTTC
TRBD1	once	TRBJ1-2	TRBV20-1	CSARRDRSYGYTF	TGCAGTGCTAGAAGGGACAGATCCTATGGCTACACCTTC
-	-	TRBJ2-4	TRBV19	CASSIDWGRGIQYF	TGTGCCAGTAGTATAGATTGGGGGCGAGGCATTCAGTACTTC
-	-	TRBJ1-1	TRBV7-3	CASRRGVNTEAFF	TGTGCCAGCAGACGAGGTGTGAACACTGAAGCTTTCTTT
-	-	TRBJ1-6	TRBV9	CASSSGTVGSPLHF	TGTGCCAGCAGCTCCGGGACGGTGGGTTCACCCCTCCACTTT
-	-	TRBJ2-3	TRBV6-4	CASSDSAYAGTQYF	TGTGCCAGCAGTGACTCGGCATACGCGGGTACGCAGTATTTT
-	-	TRBJ1-2	TRBV27	CASSWARDGYGYTF	TGTGCCAGCAGTTGGGCCCGGGACGGCTATGGCTACACCTTC
-	-	TRBJ2-7	TRBV10-3	CAISESLDQSYEQYF	TGTGCCATCAGTGAGTCACTGGACCAGAGCTACGAGCAGTACTTC
-	-	TRBJ2-7	TRBV9	CASSVDRDSYEQYF	TGTGCCAGCAGCGTAGACAGAGACTCCTACGAGCAGTACTTC
-	-	TRBJ2-7	TRBV5-1	CASSPTRRGTSYEQYF	TGCGCCAGCAGTCCAACGAGACGCGGGACCTCCTACGAGCAGTACTTC
TRBD2	-	TRBJ2-7	TRBV20-1	CSARSTSGGTYEQYF	TGCAGTGCTAGATCGACTAGCGGGGGGACTTACGAGCAGTACTTC
-	-	TRBJ1-2	TRBV29-1	CSVKRDTYYGYTF	TGCAGCGTTAAAAGGGACACCTACTATGGCTACACCTTC
-	-	TRBJ2-1	TRBV3-1	CASSQAGSIYEQFF	TGTGCCAGCAGCCAAGCAGGGAGTATCTATGAGCAGTTCTTC
-	-	TRBJ2-7	TRBV12-5	CASDPFYEQYF	TGTGCTAGTGATCCGTTCTACGAGCAGTACTTC
-	once	TRBJ1-1	TRBV20-1	CSSLLGQLNTEAFF	TGCAGCTCGCTCCTGGGACAACTGAACACTGAAGCTTTCTTT
TRBD2	-	TRBJ2-2	TRBV13	CASSLGLSSGGNTGELFF	TGTGCCAGCAGCTTAGGCCTTTCGAGCGGGGGTAACACCGGGGAGCTGTTTTTT
-	-	TRBJ1-5	TRBV19	CASSPSPGGGQPQHF	TGTGCCAGTAGCCCTTCCCCTGGTGGGGGCCAGCCCCAGCATTTT
TRBD2	-	TRBJ2-2	TRBV5-4	CASSYGLASNTGELFF	TGTGCCAGCAGCTACGGACTAGCGTCGAACACCGGGGAGCTGTTTTTT
-	-	TRBJ2-7	TRBV28	CASSLSRLYEQYF	TGTGCCAGCAGTTTAAGTAGGCTTTACGAGCAGTACTTC
-	-	TRBJ1-3	TRBV6-1	CASSPLGVGPGNTIYF	TGTGCCAGCAGTCCCCTAGGAGTGGGCCCTGGAAACACCATATATTTT
TRBD1	-	TRBJ2-7	TRBV20-1	CSAYPEGAEQYF	TGCAGTGCCTACCCCGAGGGGGCCGAGCAGTACTTC
-	-	TRBJ1-6	TRBV6-5	CASSSRDRSSYNSPLHF	TGTGCCAGCAGTTCCCGGGACCGGAGCTCCTATAATTCACCCCTCCACTTT
-	-	TRBJ1-3	TRBV20-1	CSARWSSGNTIYF	TGCAGTGCTAGATGGAGCTCTGGAAACACCATATATTTT
TRBD1	-	TRBJ1-3	TRBV20-1	CSASGQGFGNTIYF	TGCAGTGCTAGTGGACAGGGGTTTGGAAACACCATATATTTT
TRBD2	once	TRBJ2-1	TRBV7-9	CASSFLAGVSNEQFF	TGTGCCAGCAGCTTTCTAGCGGGAGTTAGCAATGAGCAGTTCTTC
-	-	TRBJ2-1	TRBV10-3	CAISGDGAGRSSYNEQFF	TGTGCCATCAGCGGGGACGGGGCGGGCCGGAGCTCCTACAATGAGCAGTTCTTC
-	-	TRBJ1-1	TRBV21-1	CARDNDREEITEAFF	TGTGCCAGGGATAACGACAGGGAGGAAATCACTGAAGCTTTCTTT
TRBD2	-	TRBJ2-1	TRBV7-9	CASSSASGGGSYNEQFF	TGTGCCAGCAGCTCTGCCTCGGGCGGGGGATCCTACAATGAGCAGTTCTTC
TRBD2	-	TRBJ2-5	TRBV20-1	CSAGPIAGVVETQYF	TGCAGTGCTGGACCGATAGCGGGAGTCGTGGAGACCCAGTACTTC
-	-	TRBJ2-7	TRBV6-5	CASSYSSEQYF	TGTGCCAGCAGTTATAGTTCCGAGCAGTACTTC
TRBD1	-	TRBJ1-1	TRBV7-3	CASSSTGVTEAFF	TGTGCCAGCAGTTCGACAGGGGTGACTGAAGCTTTCTTT